The 4 T cell receptor beta chains reported below all come from one sample, sequenced in a study of cytomegalovirus exposure and HLA in healthy donors. Repertoires were generated with immunoSEQ multiplex PCR, while TCRdb's copy carries only in-frame clones and drops some. This table holds some 210,000 clones, roughly 87% found once. Sequencing was performed on PBMCs. The source is a woman under 30 in good health and CMV-seropositive.

V usage is TRBV27 and J usage is TRBJ2-3, with 13 bases lining up with TRBD2. J lost 0 bases, V lost 5 bases, and 5 bases had no gene match. The CDR3 sequence is 17 residues long. Germline V gives CDR1 MNHEY, CDR2 SMNVEV (reference sequence). The DNA for the CDR3 is TGTGCCAGCAGTAGTGGGACTAGCGGGATTAGCACAGATACGCAGTATTTT. Residues: CASSSGTSGISTDTQYF.

The chain carries TRBV4-1 and TRBJ2-1; 7 nucleotides line up with TRBD2. V trimming: 4 bases; J trimming: 0 bases; junction bases outside the gene matches: 12. CDR3 length equals 18 residues. CDR1 and CDR2 (germline): MGHRA, YSYEKL. The CDR3 coding sequence is TGCGCCAGCAGCCCTAGTTGGGGGGGAAAGAGCTCCTACAATGAGCAGTTCTTC. Encoded protein: CASSPSWGGKSSYNEQFF.

The chain has TRBV28 and TRBJ2-2; 8 nucleotides line up with TRBD1. CDR1 MDHEN and CDR2 SYDVKM come from the germline V gene. The ends lost 8 bases at V and 4 bases at J; junction bases unmatched: 12. The CDR3 runs to 16 residues. CDR3 sequence: CASLPPGQAGTGELFF. The CDR3 DNA reads as TGTGCCAGCTTACCCCCGGGACAGGCAGGCACCGGGGAGCTGTTTTTT.

This chain connects TRBV4-1 to TRBJ2-4, with 11 bases fitting TRBD2. The ends lost 1 base at V and 1 base at J; junction bases unmatched: 18. Per germline, CDR1 MGHRA and CDR2 YSYEKL. The CDR3 extends over 22 amino acids. CDR3 in amino acids: CASSQVSPLAGAIEVAKNIQYF. CDR3 nucleotides: TGCGCCAGCAGCCAAGTCTCCCCACTAGCGGGAGCGATAGAGGTGGCCAAAAACATTCAGTACTTC.